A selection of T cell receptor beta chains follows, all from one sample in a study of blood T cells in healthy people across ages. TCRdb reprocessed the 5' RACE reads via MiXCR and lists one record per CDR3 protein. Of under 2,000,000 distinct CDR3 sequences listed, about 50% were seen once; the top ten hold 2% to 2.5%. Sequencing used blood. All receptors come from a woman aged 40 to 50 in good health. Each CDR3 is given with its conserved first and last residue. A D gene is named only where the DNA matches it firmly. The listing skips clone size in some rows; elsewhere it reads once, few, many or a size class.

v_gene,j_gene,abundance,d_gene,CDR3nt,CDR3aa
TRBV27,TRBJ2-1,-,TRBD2,TGTGCCAGCAGTTTAAGTGCGGGGGGGCCGATCAATGAGCAGTTCTTC,CASSLSAGGPINEQFF
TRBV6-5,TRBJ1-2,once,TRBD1,TGTGCCAGCAGTACCTGGACAGGGGATGGCTACACCTTC,CASSTWTGDGYTF
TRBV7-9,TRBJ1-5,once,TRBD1,TGTGCCAGCAGCTTAGCGCGACGGCAGGGGGACAATCAACCCCAGCATTTT,CASSLARRQGDNQPQHF
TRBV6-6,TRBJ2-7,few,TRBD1,TGTGCCAGCAGTTACTCGGGACAGGGAACTCTCTACGAGCAGTACTTC,CASSYSGQGTLYEQYF
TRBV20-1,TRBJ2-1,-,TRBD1,TGCAGTGCTAGACCTGGACAGGGTGAGCAGTTCTTC,CSARPGQGEQFF
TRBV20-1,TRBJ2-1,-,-,TGCAGGCCGATTTCCCGACTAGTAATGAATGAGCAGTTCTTC,CRPISRLVMNEQFF
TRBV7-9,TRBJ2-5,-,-,TGTGCCAGCAGCCCGAGGGGGCGGGATGAGACCCAGTACTTC,CASSPRGRDETQYF
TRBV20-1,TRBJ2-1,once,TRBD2,TGCAGTGCCACGGGTATGGTAGCGGGGGGGCCGAATGAGCAGTTCTTC,CSATGMVAGGPNEQFF
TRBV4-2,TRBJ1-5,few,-,TGTGCCAGCAGCCCCAAACTGACAGTCGGTCAGCCCCAGCATTTT,CASSPKLTVGQPQHF
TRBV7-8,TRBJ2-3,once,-,TGTGCCAGCAGCTTAATAGGAACGCTTACAGATACGCAGTATTTT,CASSLIGTLTDTQYF
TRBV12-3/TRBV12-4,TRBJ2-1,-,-,TGTGCCAACGCGCGGGGGCACCTGGATAATGAGCAGTTCTTC,CANARGHLDNEQFF
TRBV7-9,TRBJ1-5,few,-,TGTGCCAGCAGCTTAGGGGGGGCGCGGGATCAGCCCCAGCATTTT,CASSLGGARDQPQHF
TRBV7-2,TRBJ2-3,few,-,TGTGCCAGCAGCCCCCAGCGGTTTAGCTCCAAAGGGACAGATACGCAGTATTTT,CASSPQRFSSKGTDTQYF
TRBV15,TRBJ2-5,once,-,TGTGCCACCAGCCCCGGGATCGGGTTTAGGGAGCAGTACTTC,CATSPGIGFREQYF
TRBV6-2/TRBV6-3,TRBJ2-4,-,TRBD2,TGTGCCAGCAGGACTAGCGGGGCCAAAAACATTCAGTACTTC,CASRTSGAKNIQYF
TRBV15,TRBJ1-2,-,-,TGTGCCACCAGCAGATACAGTTATTCTAACTATGGCTACACCTTC,CATSRYSYSNYGYTF
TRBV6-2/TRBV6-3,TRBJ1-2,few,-,TGTGCCAGCAGCCCGCCTATTGGACGGTTTAACTATGGCTACACCTTC,CASSPPIGRFNYGYTF
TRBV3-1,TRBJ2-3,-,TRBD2,TGTGCCAGCAGCCAAGATCGCGGGGGGGCACGGGATACGCAGTATTTT,CASSQDRGGARDTQYF
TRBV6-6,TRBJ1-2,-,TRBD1,TGTGCCAGCAGTTACTCGAACAGGGGGCCGTTTGGCTACACCTTC,CASSYSNRGPFGYTF